The 5 T cell receptor beta chains given below trace back to one sample, sequenced in a study of Ad26.COV2.S vaccination and SARS-CoV-2 variants. Data came from immunoSEQ multiplex PCR; TCRdb stores just in-frame clones and leaves some out. The sample has hundreds of thousands of clones; just over 90% are singletons. The specimen comprised peripheral blood, sampled after recovery from COVID-19. The receptors come from a human donor who had recovered from COVID-19.

This chain links TRBV27 with TRBJ2-5, with 7 bases fitting TRBD1. The CDR3 is 19 amino acids. Germline lookup yields CDR1 MNHEY and CDR2 SMNVEV (reference sequence). The V segment lost 8 bases and the J segment 6 bases; nucleotides outside the gene matches: 27. The CDR3 reads CASALEGARPSDHKKTQYF. The CDR3 DNA reads TGTGCCAGCGCTCTTGAGGGGGCGCGCCCCTCCGACCACAAGAAGACCCAGTACTTC.

The chain carries TRBV29-1 and TRBJ2-2, with unresolved D. The CDR3 consists of 15 residues. Germline loops: CDR1 SQVTM, CDR2 ANQGSEA. Deletions cut 4 bases from V and 0 bases from J, with 12 bases between. CDR3: CSVVGSATNTGELFF. The CDR3 DNA is TGCAGCGTTGTCGGTTCAGCTACGAACACCGGGGAGCTGTTTTTT.

J is TRBJ1-2 and V is TRBV2; D not certain. Germline-derived CDR1 and CDR2 are SNHLY and FYNNEI. Trimming stripped 3 bases from V and 4 bases from J, with 9 bases between. This CDR3 comprises 13 residues. CDR3 sequence (DNA): TGTGCCAGCAGTGATGGCCAGCTCTATGGCTACACCTTC. This sequence encodes CASSDGQLYGYTF.

Notes on this clone: At one boundary the junction diverges from the germline segment, which might be a read error. The CDR3 DNA is TGCGCCATCAGCCCCCCCCCTGGAGATACGCAGTATTTT. It specifies CAISPPPGDTQYF. The chain employs TRBV5-1 and TRBJ2-3; D is undetermined. The germline V gene encodes CDR1 SGHRS and CDR2 YFSETQ. The CDR3 has 13 residues. The full variable domain, completed using reference TRBV5-1 and TRBJ2-3, is KAGVTQTPRYLIKTRGQQVTLSCSPISGHRSVSWYQQTPGQGLQFLFEYFSETQRNKGNFPGRFSGRQFSNSRSEMNVSTLELGDSALYLCAISPPPGDTQYFGPGTRLTVL.

The chain has TRBV19 and TRBJ2-7; 7 bases fit TRBD2. CDR1 and CDR2 from the germline V gene are LNHDA and SQIVND (reference sequence). V trimming: 1 base; J trimming: 2 bases; junction bases outside the gene matches: 5. The CDR3 is 15 amino acids. In nucleotides, the CDR3 is TGTGCCAGTAGTATAGTAGGCGGGGGAACCTACGAGCAGTACTTC. Protein: CASSIVGGGTYEQYF.